This T cell receptor beta chain came from a study of Ad26.COV2.S vaccination and SARS-CoV-2 variants. At the level of the study: Enrolled in COV1001, the donor was in the Ad26.COV2.S trial arm, which received the vaccine. Dosing was one shot or two shots 56 days apart. Whole-study results and caveats: Substantial post-vaccination breadth of spike-specific CD8+ and CD4+ T cell responses was reported.

Profiling relied on immunoSEQ multiplex PCR, and the TCRdb table lists in-frame clones only, not all of them. The top ten hold 9.5% to 15% of the sample, which has roughly 500,000 clones, approximately 88% seen once. Treatment defined: around 19 received Ad26.COV2.S at low or high dose, single or two shots; five or six received placebo; per-sample allocation not given. The investigators took samples on day 63 after the first vaccine or placebo injection. Vaccination used an Ad26 vector expressing Wuhan-strain SARS-CoV-2 spike. This clone has only one observation. Its antigen is undetermined. The sample here was peripheral blood, taken in a trial of Ad26.COV2.S vaccine versus placebo. The sequence came from a person aged 18-65 years who received the Ad26.COV2.S COVID-19 vaccine or a placebo.

CDR3 bases: TGTGCCAGTAGTCAGCAGACAAGCAAGGGCTACAATGAGCAGTTCTTC. This encodes CASSQQTSKGYNEQFF. The V and J genes are TRBV19 and TRBJ2-1; the D is unclear. Germline assignment: CDR1 LNHDA and CDR2 SQIVND (reference sequence). The CDR3 extends over 16 amino acids. V lost 5 bases and J 3 bases, leaving 17 bases between the germline ends.